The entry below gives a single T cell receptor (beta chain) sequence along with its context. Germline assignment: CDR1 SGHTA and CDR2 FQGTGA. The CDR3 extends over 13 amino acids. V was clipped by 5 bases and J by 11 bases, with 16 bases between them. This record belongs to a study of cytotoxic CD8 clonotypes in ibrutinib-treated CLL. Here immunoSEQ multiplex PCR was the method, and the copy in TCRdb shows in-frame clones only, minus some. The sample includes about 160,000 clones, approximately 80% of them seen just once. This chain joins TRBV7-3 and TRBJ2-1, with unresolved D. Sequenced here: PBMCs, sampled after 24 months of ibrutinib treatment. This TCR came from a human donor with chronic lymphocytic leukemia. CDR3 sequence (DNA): TGTGCCAGCAGCATCCAAGGCGGAAGGCAGCAGTTCTTC. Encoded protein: CASSIQGGRQQFF.